The T cell receptor beta chain under discussion was sequenced for a study of response to subunit inactivated influenza vaccine. TCRdb ran MiXCR on the RT-PCR reads and lists one entry per CDR3 protein. The sample carries over 650,000 distinct CDR3 sequences, 18% recorded once. The germline CDR1 and CDR2 sequences are LNHNV and YYDKDF (reference sequence). Trimming pared 1 base from V and 4 bases from J, leaving 10 bases between. This CDR3 spans 14 amino acids. The sample in question was PBMCs from blood, obtained 5 days after vaccination. J is TRBJ2-5 and V is TRBV15; either TRBD1 or TRBD2 may supply D (5 bases each). This TCR was recovered from a man in his fifties who received an inactivated influenza vaccine. The CDR3 nucleotides are TGTGCCACCAGCAGAGGGGCCGGGACAGAGACCCAGTACTTC. It is translated as CATSRGAGTETQYF.